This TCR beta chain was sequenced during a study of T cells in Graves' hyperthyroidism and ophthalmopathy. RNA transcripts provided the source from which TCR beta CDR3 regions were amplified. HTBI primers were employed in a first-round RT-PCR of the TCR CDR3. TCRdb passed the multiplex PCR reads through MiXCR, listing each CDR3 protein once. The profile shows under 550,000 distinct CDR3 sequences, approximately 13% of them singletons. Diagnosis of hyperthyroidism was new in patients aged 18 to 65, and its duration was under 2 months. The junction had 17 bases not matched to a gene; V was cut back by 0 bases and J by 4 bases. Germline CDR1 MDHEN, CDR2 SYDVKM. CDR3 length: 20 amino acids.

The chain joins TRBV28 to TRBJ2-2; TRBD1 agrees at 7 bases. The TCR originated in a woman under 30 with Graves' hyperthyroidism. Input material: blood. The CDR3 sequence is CASSLWFSGSGGISTGELFF. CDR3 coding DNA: TGTGCCAGCAGTTTATGGTTCTCAGGGTCAGGGGGTATAAGCACCGGGGAGCTGTTTTTT.